This T cell receptor (beta chain) was identified in a study of technical replicates of blood from a few donors. The data were produced by immunoSEQ multiplex PCR, yet TCRdb's version contains in-frame clones alone and is incomplete. The repertoire includes fewer than 70,000 clones, around nine tenths of them detected once, and approximately 5.4% sits in the top ten. V was clipped by 4 bases and J by 7 bases, with 19 bases between them. CDR1 and CDR2 (germline): SGHTA, FQGNSA. The CDR3 consists of 15 residues. The V gene is TRBV7-2, the J gene TRBJ1-2, with D possibly matching TRBD1 (5 bases). The sequenced material came from PBMCs. The sequence came from a human donor in good health. Some clones in this sample may be carry-over from other donors' samples. The CDR3 spells CASSSNPNPGGGYTF. The CDR3 nucleotides read TGTGCCAGCAGCTCAAACCCAAACCCCGGGGGTGGCTACACCTTC.